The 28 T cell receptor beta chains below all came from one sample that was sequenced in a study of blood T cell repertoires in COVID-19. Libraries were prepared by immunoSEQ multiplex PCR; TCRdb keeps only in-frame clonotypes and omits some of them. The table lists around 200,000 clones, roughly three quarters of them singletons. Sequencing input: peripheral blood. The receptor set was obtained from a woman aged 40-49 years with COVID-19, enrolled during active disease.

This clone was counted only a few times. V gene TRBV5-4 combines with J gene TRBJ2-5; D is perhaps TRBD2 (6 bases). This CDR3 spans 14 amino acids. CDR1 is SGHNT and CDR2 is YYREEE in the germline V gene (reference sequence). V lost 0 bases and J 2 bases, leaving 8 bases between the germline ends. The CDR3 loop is CASSLALAQETQYF. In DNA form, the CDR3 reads TGTGCCAGCAGCTTGGCACTAGCTCAAGAGACCCAGTACTTC.

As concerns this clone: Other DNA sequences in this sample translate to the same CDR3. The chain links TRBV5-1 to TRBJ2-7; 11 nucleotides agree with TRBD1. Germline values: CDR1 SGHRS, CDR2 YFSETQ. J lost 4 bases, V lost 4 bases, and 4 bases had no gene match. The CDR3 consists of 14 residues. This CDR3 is CASSPDRGRYEQYF. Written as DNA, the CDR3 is TGCGCCAGCAGCCCGGACAGGGGGCGTTACGAGCAGTACTTC.

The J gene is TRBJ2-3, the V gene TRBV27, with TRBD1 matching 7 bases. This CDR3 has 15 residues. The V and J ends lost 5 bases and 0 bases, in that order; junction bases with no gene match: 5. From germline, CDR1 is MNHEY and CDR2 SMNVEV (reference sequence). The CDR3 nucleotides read TGTGCCAGCAGTCCTTACAGGGGTAGCACAGATACGCAGTATTTT. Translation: CASSPYRGSTDTQYF.

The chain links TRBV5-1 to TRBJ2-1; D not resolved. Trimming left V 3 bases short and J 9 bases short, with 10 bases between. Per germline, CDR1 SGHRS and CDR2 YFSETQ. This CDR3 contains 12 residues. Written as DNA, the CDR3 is TGCGCCAGCAGCTGGCCCGTTCCTGAGCAGTTCTTC. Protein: CASSWPVPEQFF.

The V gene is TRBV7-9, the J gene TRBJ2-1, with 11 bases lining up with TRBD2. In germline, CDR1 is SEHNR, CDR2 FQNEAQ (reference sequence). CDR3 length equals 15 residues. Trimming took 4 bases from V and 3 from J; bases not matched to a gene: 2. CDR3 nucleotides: TGTGCCAGCAGCTCGGGACTAGCGGTCTACAATGAGCAGTTCTTC. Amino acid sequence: CASSSGLAVYNEQFF.

CDR3 region: CASSRPLLDGKGELFF. For the CDR3, the DNA is TGTGCCAGCAGCCGTCCCTTACTAGATGGGAAGGGGGAGCTGTTTTTT. V and J are TRBV3-1 (or the pseudogene TRBV3-2) and TRBJ2-2; D may be TRBD2 (5 bases). The CDR3 consists of 16 residues. Germline V gene lookup returns CDR1 LGHDT and CDR2 YNNKEL (reference sequence). With 4 bases removed from V and 8 bases from J, the gap between germline ends came to 20 bases.

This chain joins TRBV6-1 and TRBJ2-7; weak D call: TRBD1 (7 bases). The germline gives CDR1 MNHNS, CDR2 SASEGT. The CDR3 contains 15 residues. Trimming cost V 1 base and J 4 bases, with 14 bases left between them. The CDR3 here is CASSEGRGRGYEQYF. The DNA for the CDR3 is TGTGCCAGCAGTGAAGGGAGGGGGCGCGGGTACGAGCAGTACTTC.

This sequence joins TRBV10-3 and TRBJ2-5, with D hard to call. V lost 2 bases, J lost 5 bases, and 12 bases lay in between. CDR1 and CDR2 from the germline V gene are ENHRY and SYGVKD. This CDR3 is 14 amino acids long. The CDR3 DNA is TGTGCCATCAGTGAGGACATGATTTTGGAGACCCAGTACTTC. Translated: CAISEDMILETQYF.

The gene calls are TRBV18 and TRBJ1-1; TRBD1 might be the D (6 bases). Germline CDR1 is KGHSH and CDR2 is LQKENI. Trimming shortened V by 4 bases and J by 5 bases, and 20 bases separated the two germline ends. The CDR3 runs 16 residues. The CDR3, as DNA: TGTGCCAGCTCACAACCCCCGAAAGACAGGAGTACTGAAGCTTTCTTT. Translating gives CASSQPPKDRSTEAFF.

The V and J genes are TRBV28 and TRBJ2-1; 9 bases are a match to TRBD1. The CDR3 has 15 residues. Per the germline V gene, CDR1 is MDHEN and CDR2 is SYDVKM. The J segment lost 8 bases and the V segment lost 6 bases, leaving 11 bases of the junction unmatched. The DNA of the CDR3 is TGTGCCAGCAGCCAACCCACAGGGGGCCGGGATGAGCAGTTCTTC. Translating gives CASSQPTGGRDEQFF.

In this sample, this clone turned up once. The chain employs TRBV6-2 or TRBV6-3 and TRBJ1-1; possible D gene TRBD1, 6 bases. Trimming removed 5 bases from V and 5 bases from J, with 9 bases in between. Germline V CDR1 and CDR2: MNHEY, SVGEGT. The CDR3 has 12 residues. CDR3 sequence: CASSTGQTEAFF. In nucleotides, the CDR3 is TGTGCCAGCAGTACTGGACAGACTGAAGCTTTCTTT.

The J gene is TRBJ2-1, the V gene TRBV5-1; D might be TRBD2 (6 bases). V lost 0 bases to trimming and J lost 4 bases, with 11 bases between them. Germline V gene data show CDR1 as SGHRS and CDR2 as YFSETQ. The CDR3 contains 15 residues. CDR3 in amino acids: CASSLEAGNYNEQFF. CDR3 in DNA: TGCGCCAGCAGCTTGGAAGCGGGTAATTACAATGAGCAGTTCTTC.

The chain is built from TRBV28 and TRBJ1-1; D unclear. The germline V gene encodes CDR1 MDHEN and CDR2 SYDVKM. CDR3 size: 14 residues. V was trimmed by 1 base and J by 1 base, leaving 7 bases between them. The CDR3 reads CASSLFSWNTEAFF. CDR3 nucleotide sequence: TGTGCCAGCAGTTTATTCTCGTGGAACACTGAAGCTTTCTTT.

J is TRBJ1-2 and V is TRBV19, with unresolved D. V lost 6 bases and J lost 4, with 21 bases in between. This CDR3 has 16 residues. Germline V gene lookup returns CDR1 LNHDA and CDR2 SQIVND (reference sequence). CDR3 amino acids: CASSRGPLIESYGYTF. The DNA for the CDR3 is TGTGCCAGTAGCCGTGGGCCTCTTATTGAGTCCTATGGCTACACCTTC.

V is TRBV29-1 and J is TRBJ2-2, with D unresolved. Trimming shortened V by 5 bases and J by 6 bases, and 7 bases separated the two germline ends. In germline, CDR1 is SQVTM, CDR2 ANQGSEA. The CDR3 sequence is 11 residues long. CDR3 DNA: TGCAGCGTTCGGCAGGCCGGGGAGCTGTTTTTT. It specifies CSVRQAGELFF.

Written as DNA, the CDR3 is TGCAGCGTTGCGGTACAGATCGCCTACGAGCAGTACTTC. Translated: CSVAVQIAYEQYF. The rearrangement links TRBV29-1 to TRBJ2-7; no definite D call. The CDR3 sequence is 13 residues long. The germline V and J ends were trimmed by 4 bases and 2 bases, with 12 bases remaining between them. From germline, CDR1 is SQVTM and CDR2 ANQGSEA.

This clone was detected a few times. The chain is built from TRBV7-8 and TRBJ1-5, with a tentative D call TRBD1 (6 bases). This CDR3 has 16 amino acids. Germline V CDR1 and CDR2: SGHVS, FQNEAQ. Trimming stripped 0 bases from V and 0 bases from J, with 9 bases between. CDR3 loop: CASSLATGYSNQPQHF. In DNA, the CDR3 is TGTGCCAGCAGCTTAGCGACAGGTTATAGCAATCAGCCCCAGCATTTT.

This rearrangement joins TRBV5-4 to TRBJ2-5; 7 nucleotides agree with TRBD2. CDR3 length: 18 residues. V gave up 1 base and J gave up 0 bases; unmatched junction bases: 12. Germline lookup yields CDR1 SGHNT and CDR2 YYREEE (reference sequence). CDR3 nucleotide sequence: TGTGCCAGCAGCTTGTTTAGTGGGACTAACTTATACCAAGAGACCCAGTACTTC. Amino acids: CASSLFSGTNLYQETQYF.

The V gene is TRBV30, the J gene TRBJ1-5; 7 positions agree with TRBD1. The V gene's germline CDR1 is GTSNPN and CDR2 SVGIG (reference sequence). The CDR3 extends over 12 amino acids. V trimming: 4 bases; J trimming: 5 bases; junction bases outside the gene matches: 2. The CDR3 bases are TGTGCCTGGAATACAGGGGATCAGCCCCAGCATTTT. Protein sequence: CAWNTGDQPQHF.

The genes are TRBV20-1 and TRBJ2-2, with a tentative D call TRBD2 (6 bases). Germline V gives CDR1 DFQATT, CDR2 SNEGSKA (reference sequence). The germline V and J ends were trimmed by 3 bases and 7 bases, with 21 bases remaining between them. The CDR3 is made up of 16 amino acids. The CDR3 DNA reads TGCAGTGCTAGTCCAAACGATGGCGGGGAAAGCGGGGAGCTGTTTTTT. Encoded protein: CSASPNDGGESGELFF.

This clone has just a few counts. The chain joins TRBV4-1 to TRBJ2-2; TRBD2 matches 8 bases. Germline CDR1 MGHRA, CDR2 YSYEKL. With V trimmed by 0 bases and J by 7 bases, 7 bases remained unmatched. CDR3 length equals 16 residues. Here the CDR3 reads CASSQDAGGGGGELFF. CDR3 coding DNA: TGCGCCAGCAGCCAAGATGCGGGAGGAGGGGGCGGGGAGCTGTTTTTT.

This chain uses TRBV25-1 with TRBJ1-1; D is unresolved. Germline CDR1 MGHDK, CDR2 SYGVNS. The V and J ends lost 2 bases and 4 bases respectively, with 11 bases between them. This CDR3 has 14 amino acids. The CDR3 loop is CASSEEGEGTEAFF. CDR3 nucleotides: TGTGCCAGCAGTGAAGAGGGCGAGGGCACTGAAGCTTTCTTT.

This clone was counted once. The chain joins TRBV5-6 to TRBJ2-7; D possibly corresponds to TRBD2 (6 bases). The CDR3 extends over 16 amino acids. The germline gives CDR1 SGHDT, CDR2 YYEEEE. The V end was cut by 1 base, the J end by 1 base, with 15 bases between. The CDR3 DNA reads TGTGCCAGCAGCTTGATCCTACAAGGAGGGTCCTACGAGCAGTACTTC. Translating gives CASSLILQGGSYEQYF.

In nucleotides, the CDR3 is TGTGCCAGCAGCTCCTCTAGCTTCCTTAGCACAGATACGCAGTATTTT. Encoded protein: CASSSSSFLSTDTQYF. The chain joins TRBV7-3 to TRBJ2-3; D is possibly TRBD2 (5 bases). V dropped 4 bases and J dropped 0 bases, with 14 bases sitting between them. The CDR3 runs to 16 residues. Germline-derived CDR1 and CDR2 are SGHTA and FQGTGA.

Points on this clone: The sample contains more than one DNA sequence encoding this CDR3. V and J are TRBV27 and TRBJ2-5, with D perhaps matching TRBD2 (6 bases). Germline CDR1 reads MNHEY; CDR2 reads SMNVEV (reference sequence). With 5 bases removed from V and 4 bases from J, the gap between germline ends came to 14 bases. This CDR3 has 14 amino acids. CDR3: CASSPGTGGETQYF. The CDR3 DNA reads TGTGCCAGCAGTCCGGGGACTGGAGGAGAGACCCAGTACTTC.

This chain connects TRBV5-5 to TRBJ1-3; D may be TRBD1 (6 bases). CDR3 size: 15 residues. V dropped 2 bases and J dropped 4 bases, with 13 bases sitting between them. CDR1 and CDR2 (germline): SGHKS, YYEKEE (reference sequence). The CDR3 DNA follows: TGTGCCAGCAGCTTAACTCGGACAGTCGGAAACACCATATATTTT. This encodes CASSLTRTVGNTIYF.

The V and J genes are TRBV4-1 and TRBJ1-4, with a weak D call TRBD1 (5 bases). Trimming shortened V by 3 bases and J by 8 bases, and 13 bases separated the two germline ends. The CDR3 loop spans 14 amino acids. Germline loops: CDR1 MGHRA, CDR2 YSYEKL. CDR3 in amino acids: CASSHPGVWEKLFF. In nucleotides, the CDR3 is TGCGCCAGCAGCCATCCGGGGGTATGGGAAAAACTGTTTTTT.

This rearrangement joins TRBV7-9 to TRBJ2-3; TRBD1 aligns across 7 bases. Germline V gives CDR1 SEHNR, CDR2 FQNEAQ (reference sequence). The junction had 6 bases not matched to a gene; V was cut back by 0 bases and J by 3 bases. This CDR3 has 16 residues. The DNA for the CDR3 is TGTGCCAGCAGCTTAGCACCACAGGGGTCAACAGATACGCAGTATTTT. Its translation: CASSLAPQGSTDTQYF.